This T cell receptor beta chain was sequenced during a study of cytomegalovirus exposure and HLA in healthy donors. PCR employed 60 Vbeta and 13 Jbeta primers. Method: immunoSEQ multiplex PCR; TCRdb's copy keeps in-frame clones and lacks some. This sample yields about 140,000 clones, of which about 80% are seen a single time; roughly 9.7% belongs to the top ten. This clone was picked up one time. What was sequenced was PBMCs. The sequence was collected from a woman aged 60 to 75 in good health and CMV-seropositive.

The CDR3 protein is CASSETGADEKLFF. The CDR3 coding sequence is TGTGCCAGCAGCGAGACAGGGGCTGATGAAAAACTGTTTTTT. This chain joins TRBV5-6 and TRBJ1-4, with 8 bases identical to TRBD1. The trim removed 4 bases at V and 6 bases at J, leaving 5 bases unmatched. The length of the CDR3 is 14 residues. CDR1 and CDR2 (germline): SGHDT, YYEEEE.